This T cell receptor (beta chain) was found in a study of T cells in tuberculosis. Profiling relied on immunoSEQ multiplex PCR, and the TCRdb table lists in-frame clones only, not all of them. Here the sample spans fewer than 40,000 clones, roughly 94% being singletons. The source material was PBMCs. This clonotype was obtained from a donor aged 10-35 years with latent tuberculosis or without tuberculosis infection.

This chain's CDR3 is CASSLLAGQGARETQYF. CDR3 in DNA: TGTGCCAGCAGCTTATTAGCCGGGCAGGGGGCGAGGGAGACCCAGTACTTC. The chain combines TRBV5-4 with TRBJ2-5; 8 bases align to TRBD1. The CDR3 spans 17 residues. The J segment lost 5 bases and the V segment lost 2 bases, leaving 14 bases of the junction unmatched. Germline lookup yields CDR1 SGHNT and CDR2 YYREEE (reference sequence).